These 21 T cell receptor beta chains originate from one sample sequenced in a study of cytomegalovirus exposure and HLA in healthy donors. Clones were read by immunoSEQ multiplex PCR, and TCRdb kept only the in-frame ones, dropping some. Altogether some 130,000 clones are present, roughly 90% being singletons, with the ten largest covering about 6.9%. The specimen sequenced was PBMCs. These receptors all stem from a woman under 30 in good health and CMV-seropositive.

V is TRBV7-2 and J is TRBJ2-7, with D perhaps TRBD1 (8 bases). CDR3 length: 18 residues. Trimming pared 1 base from V and 0 bases from J, leaving 19 bases between. From germline, CDR1 is SGHTA and CDR2 FQGNSA. The CDR3 DNA is TGTGCCAGCAGCTTAGTGGGAGTACAGGGGGACTACTCCTACGAGCAGTACTTC. Its translation: CASSLVGVQGDYSYEQYF. The full variable domain, its missing parts supplied by reference TRBV7-2 and TRBJ2-7, is GAGVSQSPSNKVTEKGKDVELRCDPISGHTALYWYRQSLGQGLEFLIYFQGNSAPDKSGLPSDRFSAERTGGSVSTLTIQRTQQEDSAVYLCASSLVGVQGDYSYEQYFGPGTRLTVT.

The chain is built from TRBV7-2 and TRBJ1-1, with 9 bases that match TRBD1. CDR3 length equals 13 residues. Trimming took 6 bases from V and 5 from J; bases not matched to a gene: 4. Germline V gene data show CDR1 as SGHTA and CDR2 as FQGNSA. In DNA form, the CDR3 reads TGTGCCAGCAGTGTACAGGGGGCGACTGAAGCTTTCTTT. As protein: CASSVQGATEAFF.

The chain recombines TRBV7-6 with TRBJ1-3; D perhaps matches TRBD1 (5 bases). Trimming shortened V by 2 bases and J by 2 bases, and 10 bases separated the two germline ends. This CDR3 comprises 15 residues. Per germline, CDR1 SGHVS and CDR2 FNYEAQ. In DNA, the CDR3 is TGTGCCAGCAGCTTAATTCAGGACACTGGAAACACCATATATTTT. This encodes CASSLIQDTGNTIYF.

The V call is TRBV19, the J call TRBJ1-2, with D maybe TRBD1 (5 bases). Germline V gene sequence: CDR1 LNHDA, CDR2 SQIVND (reference sequence). This CDR3 contains 17 residues. V was clipped by 1 base and J by 0 bases, with 15 bases between them. Here the CDR3 DNA reads TGTGCCAGTAGTATAGGGACAAGGAGGGACTCTAACTATGGCTACACCTTC. This sequence encodes CASSIGTRRDSNYGYTF. The complete variable domain, with remaining parts taken from reference TRBV19 and TRBJ1-2, reads DGGITQSPKYLFRKEGQNVTLSCEQNLNHDAMYWYRQDPGQGLRLIYYSQIVNDFQKGDIAEGYSVSREKKESFPLTVTSAQKNPTAFYLCASSIGTRRDSNYGYTFGSGTRLTVV.

V is TRBV12-2 and J is TRBJ2-3; the table's TRBD2 call for D was not verified on the DNA. TRBV12-2 is designated a pseudogene. This CDR3 has 16 residues. The CDR3 loop is CASRFRTSGITDTQYF. CDR3 bases: TGTGCAAGTCGCTTTCGGACTAGCGGAATCACAGATACGCAGTATTTT.

This clone was recorded a few times. This chain links TRBV10-1 with TRBJ2-3; 8 bases fit TRBD1. After removal of 4 bases from V and 1 base from J, the junction contained 7 bases not matched to a gene. CDR3 length: 16 residues. Germline V lookup: CDR1 WNHNN, CDR2 SYGVQD (reference sequence). CDR3 protein: CASSVSDRGGTDTQYF. The CDR3 DNA reads as TGCGCCAGCAGTGTATCCGACAGGGGTGGCACAGATACGCAGTATTTT.

This chain connects TRBV2 to TRBJ2-2; 13 bases agree with TRBD2. The V gene end was trimmed by 8 bases and the J gene end by 6 bases; junction bases not matched to a gene: 6. CDR1 SNHLY and CDR2 FYNNEI come from the germline V gene. CDR3 length equals 15 residues. Here the CDR3 reads CASENGLAGAGELFF. CDR3 sequence (DNA): TGTGCCAGCGAGAATGGACTAGCGGGGGCCGGGGAGCTGTTTTTT.

This clone appeared a single time. This chain uses TRBV7-8 with TRBJ2-2; 10 bases align to TRBD1. The germline gives CDR1 SGHVS, CDR2 FQNEAQ. CDR3 length equals 15 residues. J was trimmed by 5 bases and V by 5 bases; bases with no gene match: 5. CDR3 nucleotide sequence: TGTGCCAGCAGCCCAGACAGGGGGCTGACCGGGGAGCTGTTTTTT. Protein: CASSPDRGLTGELFF.

The chain links TRBV18 to TRBJ1-1; D is ambiguous. The germline V gene encodes CDR1 KGHSH and CDR2 LQKENI. V gave up 5 bases and J gave up 0 bases, with 7 bases separating them. The CDR3 covers 13 residues. Here the CDR3 DNA reads TGTGCCAGCTCAAACAGTTTGAACACTGAAGCTTTCTTT. It specifies CASSNSLNTEAFF.

CDR3 loop: CASNRGTEAFF. DNA for the CDR3: TGTGCCAGCAACAGGGGCACTGAAGCTTTCTTT. The V and J genes are TRBV28 and TRBJ1-1, with 7 nucleotides matching TRBD1. The length of the CDR3 is 11 residues. Germline V lookup: CDR1 MDHEN, CDR2 SYDVKM. Trimming cost V 7 bases and J 4 bases; bases outside gene matches: 0.

The chain uses TRBV9 and TRBJ2-7, with 7 nucleotides matching TRBD2. The CDR3 length is 15 residues. V shed 0 bases, J shed 3 bases, and the junction held 6 bases outside the gene matches. The germline gives CDR1 SGDLS, CDR2 YYNGEE. The CDR3 region is CASSVGPSGNYEQYF. Here the CDR3 DNA reads TGTGCCAGCAGCGTAGGGCCTAGCGGAAACTACGAGCAGTACTTC.

The V call is TRBV4-2, the J call TRBJ2-2; D is perhaps TRBD1 (5 bases). This CDR3 spans 15 amino acids. V was trimmed by 0 bases and J by 6 bases, leaving 11 bases between them. The V gene's germline CDR1 is LGHNA and CDR2 YNFKEQ. DNA of the CDR3: TGTGCCAGCAGCCAAGATGCAGAACAGGCCGGGGAGCTGTTTTTT. Its translation is CASSQDAEQAGELFF.

V and J are TRBV7-9 and TRBJ1-5; no clear D. Per germline, CDR1 SEHNR and CDR2 FQNEAQ (reference sequence). The V gene lost 6 bases and the J gene lost 0 bases, with 12 bases spanning the gap. The CDR3 is 15 residues long. The DNA for the CDR3 is TGTGCCAGCAGTCCCGAAAGAGCTAGCAATCAGCCCCAGCATTTT. Its translation: CASSPERASNQPQHF.

J is TRBJ2-3 and V is TRBV27, with a tentative D call TRBD1 (6 bases). Germline V gene lookup returns CDR1 MNHEY and CDR2 SMNVEV (reference sequence). The V and J ends lost 4 bases and 5 bases respectively, with 13 bases between them. This CDR3 region has 14 residues. DNA of the CDR3: TGTGCCAGCAGTTCTCCCGGACAGCAAGATACGCAGTATTTT. Amino acids: CASSSPGQQDTQYF.

The CDR3 DNA reads as TGTGCCAGCAGTGAAGCGCTTAGGACAGCCAATGGCTACACCTTC. It encodes CASSEALRTANGYTF. The chain employs TRBV2 and TRBJ1-2; maybe TRBD1 (6 bases). The V gene's germline CDR1 is SNHLY and CDR2 FYNNEI. V lost 0 bases and J 6 bases, leaving 14 bases between the germline ends. CDR3 length: 15 residues.

The chain employs TRBV15 and TRBJ1-2; 8 bases match TRBD1. Germline CDR1 and CDR2: LNHNV and YYDKDF (reference sequence). Trimming took 5 bases from V and 5 from J; bases not matched to a gene: 13. This CDR3 has 16 amino acids. CDR3 sequence: CATSGWGNGQGYGYTF. Here the CDR3 DNA reads TGTGCCACCAGCGGGTGGGGAAATGGACAGGGATATGGCTACACCTTC.

The sample holds a few counts of this clone. CDR3 loop: CASRLEGDSPLHF. As DNA, the CDR3 is TGTGCCAGCCGCCTAGAGGGTGATTCACCCCTCCACTTT. The chain carries TRBV6-1 and TRBJ1-6; D gene ambiguous. Between the trimmed V and J ends, which lost 8 bases and 8 bases, there was a span of 13 bases. The CDR3 extends over 13 amino acids. Germline CDR1 reads MNHNS; CDR2 reads SASEGT.

Notes on this clone: A read error may produce the germline difference seen at one junction end. The chain carries TRBV7-7 and TRBJ2-3; the match to TRBD2 covers 11 bases. CDR1 and CDR2 from the germline V gene are SSHAT and FNYEAQ (reference sequence). The CDR3 consists of 19 residues. This chain's CDR3 is CASSLEQFVSGGATDTQYF. As DNA, the CDR3 is TGTGCTAGCAGCTTAGAGCAATTCGTTAGCGGGGGGGCTACCGATACGCAGTATTTT.

V and J are TRBV5-6 and TRBJ2-1; 7 positions match TRBD2. CDR3 length: 19 amino acids. V lost 4 bases and J lost 0; bases outside the gene matches: 16. Germline values: CDR1 SGHDT, CDR2 YYEEEE. CDR3: CASSAPGGSMISSYNEQFF. The DNA of the CDR3 is TGTGCCAGCAGCGCCCCGGGAGGCAGTATGATAAGCTCCTACAATGAGCAGTTCTTC.

V gene TRBV30 combines with J gene TRBJ2-7; D is possibly TRBD2 (5 bases). Germline V gene data show CDR1 as GTSNPN and CDR2 as SVGIG (reference sequence). The CDR3 covers 14 residues. Trimming cost V 3 bases and J 0 bases, with 12 bases left between them. This CDR3 reads CAWRDTGSSYEQYF. The DNA for the CDR3 is TGTGCCTGGAGGGATACTGGGAGCTCCTACGAGCAGTACTTC.

This chain links TRBV7-3 with TRBJ2-3, with D possibly TRBD2 on 6 matching bases. CDR1 SGHTA and CDR2 FQGTGA come from the germline V gene. The CDR3 loop spans 15 amino acids. Trimming removed 7 bases at V and 2 bases at J, with 16 bases between. The CDR3 spells CASTSSGLNTDTQYF. For the CDR3, the DNA is TGTGCCAGCACTTCCTCGGGACTTAACACAGATACGCAGTATTTT.